This T cell receptor beta chain was sequenced for a study of spatial heterogeneity in lung cancer. Study-level background: The count of detected beta-chain sequences consistently exceeded that of alpha-chain sequences.

Noted time point: blood at routine non-recurrence follow-up after resection. The study sequenced unsorted whole RNA from tumor, nontumor lung or frozen PBMC. The table lists this clonotype with many counts. Its antigen remains unidentified. Study outcomes and limitations: Ubiquitous expanded tumor TCRs were seen in blood more at resection than at follow-up.

V was pared by 6 bases and J by 7 bases, with 12 bases between. The germline V gene encodes CDR1 MRHNA and CDR2 SNTAGT. This CDR3 region has 13 residues. Each TCR cDNA molecule bore a unique molecular identifier. TCRdb reprocessed the 5' RACE reads with MiXCR, giving one entry per CDR3 protein. The table shows about 70,000 distinct CDR3 sequences, with approximately 8.9% occurring only once. The V call is TRBV6-4, the J call TRBJ2-2, with D tentatively TRBD1 (5 bases). Sequenced here: PBMCs, sampled at follow-up. The sequence came from a female donor with early-stage non-small cell lung cancer. The CDR3, as DNA: TGTGCCAGCAGCCAGGGTAGAGACGGGGAGCTGTTTTTT. Amino acids: CASSQGRDGELFF.